The TCR beta chain described here comes from a study of response to subunit inactivated influenza vaccine. Regarding the study as a whole: Each seasonal influenza vaccination recruits few new T cells, the authors suggested.

Each CDR3 protein is one row after TCRdb ran MiXCR on the RT-PCR reads. The repertoire holds roughly 570,000 distinct CDR3 sequences, with 10% to 15% as singletons. This clonotype was detected ten times or more. The target antigen is unknown. V was trimmed by 4 bases and J by 2 bases, leaving 15 bases between them. The CDR3 loop spans 15 amino acids. Germline lookup yields CDR1 SGHVS and CDR2 FQNEAQ. The chain links TRBV7-8 to TRBJ2-7; D tentatively reads TRBD1 or TRBD2 (5 bases each). This receptor was obtained from a man in his fifties or sixties who received an inactivated influenza vaccine. Sequenced material: PBMCs from blood, taken roughly 46 days after vaccination. The CDR3 sequence: CASSSNGANPYEQYF. The CDR3 region has the DNA TGTGCCAGCAGCTCGAACGGGGCCAACCCCTACGAGCAGTACTTC.